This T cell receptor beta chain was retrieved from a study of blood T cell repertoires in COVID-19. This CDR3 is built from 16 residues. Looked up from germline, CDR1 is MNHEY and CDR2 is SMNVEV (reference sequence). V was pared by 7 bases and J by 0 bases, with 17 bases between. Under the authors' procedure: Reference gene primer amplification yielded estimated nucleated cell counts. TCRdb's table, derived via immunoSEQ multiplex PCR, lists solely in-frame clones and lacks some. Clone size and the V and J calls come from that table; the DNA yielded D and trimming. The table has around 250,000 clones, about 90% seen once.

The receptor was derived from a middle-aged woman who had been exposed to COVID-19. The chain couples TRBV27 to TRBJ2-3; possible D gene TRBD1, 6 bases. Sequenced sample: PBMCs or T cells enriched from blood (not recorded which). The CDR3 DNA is TGTGCCAGCAAGACAGGCTGGGGGATTAGCACAGATACGCAGTATTTT. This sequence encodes CASKTGWGISTDTQYF.